The clone carrying this TCR beta chain was detected once. Germline V gives CDR1 SGHTA, CDR2 FQGNSA. The CDR3 has 14 residues. Trimming stripped 3 bases from V and 8 bases from J, with 16 bases between. This sample was included in a study of blood T cell repertoires in COVID-19. As for the study in general: Spain, Italy and the United States supplied samples that represented acute and convalescent COVID-19. Sample material is recorded as cDNA or gDNA derived from T cells, B-cell-depleted T cells, or PBMCs.

The method was immunoSEQ multiplex PCR; TCRdb's version includes in-frame clones alone and lacks a portion of them. The repertoire consists of about 52,000 clones, with roughly 87% occurring once and the leading ten covering more than 15%. The source of this sequence is a human donor with active COVID-19. The donor label of this sample is uncertain. The gene calls are TRBV7-2 and TRBJ1-2; D remains ambiguous. The sequenced material came from peripheral blood. The CDR3 reads CASSFPLLLRGYTF. For the CDR3, the DNA is TGTGCCAGCAGCTTTCCCCTGCTACTCCGGGGCTACACCTTC.